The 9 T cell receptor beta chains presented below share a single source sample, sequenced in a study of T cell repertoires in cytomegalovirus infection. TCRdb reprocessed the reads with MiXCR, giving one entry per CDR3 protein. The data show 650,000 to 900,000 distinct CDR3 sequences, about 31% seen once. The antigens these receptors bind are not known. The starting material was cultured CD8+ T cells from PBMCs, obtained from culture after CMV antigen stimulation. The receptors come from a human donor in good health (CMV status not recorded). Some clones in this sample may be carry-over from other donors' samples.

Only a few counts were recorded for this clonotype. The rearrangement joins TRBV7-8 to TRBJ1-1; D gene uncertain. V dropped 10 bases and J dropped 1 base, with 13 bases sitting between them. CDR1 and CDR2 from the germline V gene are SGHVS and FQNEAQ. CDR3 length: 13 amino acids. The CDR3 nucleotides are TGTGCCACCACCCCAGGTCGGAACACTGAAGCTTTCTTT. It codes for CATTPGRNTEAFF.

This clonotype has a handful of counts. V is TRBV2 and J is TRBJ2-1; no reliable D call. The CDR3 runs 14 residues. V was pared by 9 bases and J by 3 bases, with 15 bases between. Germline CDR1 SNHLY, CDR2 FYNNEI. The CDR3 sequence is CASFHRKNYNEQFF. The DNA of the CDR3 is TGTGCCAGTTTCCACAGAAAGAACTACAATGAGCAGTTCTTC.

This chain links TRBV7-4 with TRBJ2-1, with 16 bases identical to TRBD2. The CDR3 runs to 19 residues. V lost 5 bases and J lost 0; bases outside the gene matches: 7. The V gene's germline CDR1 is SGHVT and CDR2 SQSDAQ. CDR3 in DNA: TGTGCCAGCAGCCTACCGGGACTAGCGGGGGGGAGCTCCTACAATGAGCAGTTCTTC. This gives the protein CASSLPGLAGGSSYNEQFF.

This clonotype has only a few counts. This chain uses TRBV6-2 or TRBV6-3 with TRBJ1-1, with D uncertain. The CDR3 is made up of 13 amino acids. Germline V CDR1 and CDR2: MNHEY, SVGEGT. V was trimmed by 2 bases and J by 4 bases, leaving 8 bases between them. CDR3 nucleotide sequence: TGTGCCAGCAGTTACAGGGCCCTCACTGAAGCTTTCTTT. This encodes CASSYRALTEAFF.

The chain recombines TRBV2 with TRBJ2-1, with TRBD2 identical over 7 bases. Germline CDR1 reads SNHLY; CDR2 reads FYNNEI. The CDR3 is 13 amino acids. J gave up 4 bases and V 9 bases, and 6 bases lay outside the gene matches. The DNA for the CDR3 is TGTGCCAGGGGGCGGGGAGGGTACAATGAGCAGTTCTTC. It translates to CARGRGGYNEQFF.

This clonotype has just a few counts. The CDR3, as DNA: TGTGCCAGCAGCTTCCTCCAGGGCTCCTACAATGAGCAGTTCTTC. Protein: CASSFLQGSYNEQFF. This rearrangement joins TRBV7-9 to TRBJ2-1; D is perhaps TRBD1 (5 bases). There are 15 residues in the CDR3. The V and J ends lost 3 bases and 0 bases respectively, with 9 bases between them. CDR1 and CDR2 (germline): SEHNR, FQNEAQ (reference sequence).

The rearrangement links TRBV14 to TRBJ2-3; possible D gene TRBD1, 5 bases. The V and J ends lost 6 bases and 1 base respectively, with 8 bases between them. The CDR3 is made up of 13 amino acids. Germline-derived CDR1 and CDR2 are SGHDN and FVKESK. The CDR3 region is CASRQVGTDTQYF. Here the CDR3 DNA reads TGTGCCAGCAGACAGGTGGGCACAGATACGCAGTATTTT.

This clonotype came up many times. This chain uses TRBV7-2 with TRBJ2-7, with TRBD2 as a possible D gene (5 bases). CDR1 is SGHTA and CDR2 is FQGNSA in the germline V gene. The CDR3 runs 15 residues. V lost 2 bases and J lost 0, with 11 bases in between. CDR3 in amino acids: CASSLSEGGSYEQYF. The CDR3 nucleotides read TGTGCCAGCAGCTTAAGCGAGGGCGGCTCCTACGAGCAGTACTTC.

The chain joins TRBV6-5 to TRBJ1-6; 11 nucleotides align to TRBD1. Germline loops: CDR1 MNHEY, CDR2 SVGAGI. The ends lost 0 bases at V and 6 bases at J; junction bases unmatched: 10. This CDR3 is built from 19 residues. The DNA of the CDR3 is TGTGCCAGCAGTTACTCTTGGACAGGGGGCTCTTCTTTTAATTCACCCCTCCACTTT. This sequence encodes CASSYSWTGGSSFNSPLHF.